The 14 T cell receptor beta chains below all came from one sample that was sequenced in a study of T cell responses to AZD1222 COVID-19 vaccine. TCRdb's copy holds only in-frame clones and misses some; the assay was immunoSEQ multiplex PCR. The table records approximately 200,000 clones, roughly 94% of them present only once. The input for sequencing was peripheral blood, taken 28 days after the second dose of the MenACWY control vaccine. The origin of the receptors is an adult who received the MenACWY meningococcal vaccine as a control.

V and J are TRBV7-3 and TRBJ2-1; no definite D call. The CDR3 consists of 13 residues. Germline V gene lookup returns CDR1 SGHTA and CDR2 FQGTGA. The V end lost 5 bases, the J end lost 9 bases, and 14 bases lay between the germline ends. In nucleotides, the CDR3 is TGTGCCAGCAGCCAGGATTCGGGCGGTGAGCAGTTCTTC. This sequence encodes CASSQDSGGEQFF.

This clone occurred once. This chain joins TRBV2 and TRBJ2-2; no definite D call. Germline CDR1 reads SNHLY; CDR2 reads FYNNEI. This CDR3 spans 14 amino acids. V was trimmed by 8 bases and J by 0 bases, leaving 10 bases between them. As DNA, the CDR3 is TGTGCCAGCCGTGGGCCGACGAACACCGGGGAGCTGTTTTTT. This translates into CASRGPTNTGELFF.

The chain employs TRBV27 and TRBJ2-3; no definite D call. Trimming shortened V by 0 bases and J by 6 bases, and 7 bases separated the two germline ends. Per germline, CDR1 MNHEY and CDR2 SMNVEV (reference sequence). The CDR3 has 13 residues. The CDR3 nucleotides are TGTGCCAGCAGTTTATCGCCTTGGGATACGCAGTATTTT. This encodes CASSLSPWDTQYF.

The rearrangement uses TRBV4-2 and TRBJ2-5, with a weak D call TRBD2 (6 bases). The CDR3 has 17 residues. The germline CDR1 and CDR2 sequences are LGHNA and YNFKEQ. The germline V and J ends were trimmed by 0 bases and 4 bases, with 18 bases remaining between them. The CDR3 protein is CASSQDGLGTSRETQYF. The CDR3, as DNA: TGTGCCAGCAGCCAAGATGGTTTAGGTACTAGCCGAGAGACCCAGTACTTC.

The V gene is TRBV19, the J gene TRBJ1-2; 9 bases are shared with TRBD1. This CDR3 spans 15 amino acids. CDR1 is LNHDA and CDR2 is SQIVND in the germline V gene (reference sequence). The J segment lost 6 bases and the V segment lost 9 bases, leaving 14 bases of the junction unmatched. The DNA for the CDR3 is TGTGCCAGCAACATACCAAGGGGACAGGGTCATGGCTACACCTTC. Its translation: CASNIPRGQGHGYTF.

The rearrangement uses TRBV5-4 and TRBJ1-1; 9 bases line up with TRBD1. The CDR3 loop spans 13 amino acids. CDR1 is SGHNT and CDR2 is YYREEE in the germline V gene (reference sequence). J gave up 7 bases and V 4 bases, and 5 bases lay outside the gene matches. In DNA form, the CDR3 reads TGTGCCAGCAGCCCGGGACAGGGAAGTGAAGCTTTCTTT. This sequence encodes CASSPGQGSEAFF.

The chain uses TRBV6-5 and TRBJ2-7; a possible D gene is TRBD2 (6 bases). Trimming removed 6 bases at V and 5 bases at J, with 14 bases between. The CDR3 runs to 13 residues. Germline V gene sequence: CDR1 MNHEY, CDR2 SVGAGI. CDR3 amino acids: CASSRLPSDEQYF. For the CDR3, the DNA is TGTGCCAGCAGCCGCTTACCTAGCGACGAGCAGTACTTC.

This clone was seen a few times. This chain's CDR3 is CASSSAARENTEAFF. DNA of the CDR3: TGTGCCAGCAGTTCGGCGGCCAGGGAGAACACTGAAGCTTTCTTT. The rearrangement links TRBV28 to TRBJ1-1; D is perhaps TRBD1 (5 bases). V was pared by 4 bases and J by 1 base, with 13 bases between. Germline V lookup: CDR1 MDHEN, CDR2 SYDVKM. The CDR3 is 15 residues long.

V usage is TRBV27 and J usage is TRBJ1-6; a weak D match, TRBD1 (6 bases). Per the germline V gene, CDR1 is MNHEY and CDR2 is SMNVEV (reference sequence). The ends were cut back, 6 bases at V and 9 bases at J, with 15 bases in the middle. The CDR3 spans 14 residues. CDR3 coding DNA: TGTGCCAGCAGGGTGGGGGGCGCGGGTTCACCCCTCCACTTT. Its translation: CASRVGGAGSPLHF.

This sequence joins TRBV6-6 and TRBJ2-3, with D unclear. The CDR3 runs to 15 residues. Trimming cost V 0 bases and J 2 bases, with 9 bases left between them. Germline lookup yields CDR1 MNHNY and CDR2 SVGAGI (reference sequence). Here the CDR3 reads CASSYSTQYTDTQYF. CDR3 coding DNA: TGTGCCAGCAGTTACTCGACACAGTACACAGATACGCAGTATTTT.

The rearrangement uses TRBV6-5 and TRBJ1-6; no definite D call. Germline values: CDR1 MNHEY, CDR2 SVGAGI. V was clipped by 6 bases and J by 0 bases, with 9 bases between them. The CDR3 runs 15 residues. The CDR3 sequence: CASSAHSSYNSPLHF. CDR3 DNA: TGTGCCAGCAGCGCCCACAGCTCCTATAATTCACCCCTCCACTTT.

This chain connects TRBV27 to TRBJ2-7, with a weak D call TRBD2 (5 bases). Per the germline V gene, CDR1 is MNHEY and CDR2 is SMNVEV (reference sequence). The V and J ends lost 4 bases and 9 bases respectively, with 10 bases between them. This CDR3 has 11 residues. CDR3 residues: CASSSGMGQYF. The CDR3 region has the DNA TGTGCCAGCAGTTCCGGGATGGGGCAGTACTTC.

CDR3 in amino acids: CASSLQTGENQPQHF. The CDR3 DNA is TGTGCCAGCAGCTTACAGACAGGGGAGAATCAGCCCCAGCATTTT. The chain recombines TRBV7-8 with TRBJ1-5, with 8 bases fitting TRBD1. The CDR3 consists of 15 residues. Trimming took 2 bases from V and 4 from J; bases not matched to a gene: 4. The V gene's germline CDR1 is SGHVS and CDR2 FQNEAQ.

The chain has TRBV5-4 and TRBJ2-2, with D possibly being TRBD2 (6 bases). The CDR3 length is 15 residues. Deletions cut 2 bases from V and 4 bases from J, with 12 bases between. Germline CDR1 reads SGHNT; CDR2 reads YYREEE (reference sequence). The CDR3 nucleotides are TGTGCCAGCAGCTTAGGAGGGGTGGGCACCGGGGAGCTGTTTTTT. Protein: CASSLGGVGTGELFF.